This TCR beta chain derives from a study of beta chain features in type 1 diabetes. Study-level results: In every one of the four CD4+ subsets, TCRB CDR3s were moderately but significantly shorter in Type 1 diabetes patients.

Since all of the isolated RNA was reverse transcribed, expressed TCRB transcripts were what got sequenced. Clones were sequenced by immunoSEQ multiplex PCR, and TCRdb holds only the in-frame ones, with some missing. The table includes 300,000 to 350,000 clones, around 13% detected once. To note about this clone: Antigen: not known. The sample holds other DNA sequences that translate to the same CDR3.

Sequenced: central memory CD4+ T cells from blood. This clonotype was sampled from a man aged 25-40 years in good health.

The CDR3 bases are TGTGCCAGCAGTTACTCCGGCAGGGAATATGGCTACACCTTC. Translated, it gives CASSYSGREYGYTF. This chain joins TRBV6-5 and TRBJ1-2, with D maybe TRBD1 (5 bases). V lost 0 bases, J lost 5 bases, and 10 bases lay in between. CDR1 and CDR2 from the germline V gene are MNHEY and SVGAGI. The CDR3 is 14 residues long.